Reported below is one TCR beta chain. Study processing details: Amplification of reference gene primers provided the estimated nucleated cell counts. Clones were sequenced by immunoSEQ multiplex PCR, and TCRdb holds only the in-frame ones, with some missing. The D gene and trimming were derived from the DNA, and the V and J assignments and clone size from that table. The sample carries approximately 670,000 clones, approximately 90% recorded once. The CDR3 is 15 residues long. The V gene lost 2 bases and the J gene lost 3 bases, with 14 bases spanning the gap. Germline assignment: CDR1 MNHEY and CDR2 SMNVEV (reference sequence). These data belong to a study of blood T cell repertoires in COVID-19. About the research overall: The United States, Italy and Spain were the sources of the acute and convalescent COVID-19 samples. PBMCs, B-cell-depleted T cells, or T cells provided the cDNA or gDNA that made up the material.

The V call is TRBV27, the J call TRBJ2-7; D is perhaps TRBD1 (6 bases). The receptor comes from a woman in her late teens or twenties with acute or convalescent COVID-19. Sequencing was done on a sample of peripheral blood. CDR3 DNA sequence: TGTGCCAGCAGTTTAGGCCGGGACACGAGCTACGAGCAGTACTTC. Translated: CASSLGRDTSYEQYF.